What follows are 10 T cell receptor beta chains derived from one specimen sequenced in a study of OX40 agonist ivuxolimab in advanced cancers. Libraries came from the immunoSEQ multiplex PCR assay. The table was pulled from immuneACCESS by TCRdb, which kept in-frame rearrangements only. Such tables lose some clones; where checked, under half of the loss comes from unresolved V genes, and the rest has no known cause. A total of 85,000 to 100,000 clones appear in this sample, more than 70% of them only once. The top ten clonotypes cover 3.5% to 5.5% of the sample. The sample was CD4+ or CD8+ T cells sorted from blood, taken in a trial of the OX40 agonist ivuxolimab. The source is an adult with an advanced solid tumor such as melanoma, head and neck, liver or kidney cancer.

The V call is TRBV2, the J call TRBJ1-5, with D tentatively TRBD1 (5 bases). Germline loops: CDR1 SNHLY, CDR2 FYNNEI. The CDR3 is made up of 15 amino acids. The V end was cut by 7 bases, the J end by 9 bases, with 22 bases between. The CDR3 here is CASTAGGGSGMPQHF. The CDR3 bases are TGTGCCAGCACCGCCGGCGGGGGGAGCGGCATGCCCCAGCATTTT.

V is TRBV14 and J is TRBJ1-1; D remains ambiguous. This CDR3 spans 13 amino acids. Germline CDR1 reads SGHDN; CDR2 reads FVKESK. V dropped 1 base and J dropped 4 bases, with 7 bases sitting between them. The CDR3 nucleotides are TGTGCCAGCAGCCAAGTCCAGATCACTGAAGCTTTCTTT. Translation gives CASSQVQITEAFF.

V usage is TRBV2 and J usage is TRBJ1-5, with D unresolved. Trimming pared 5 bases from V and 4 bases from J, leaving 6 bases between. The CDR3 length is 12 residues. CDR1 and CDR2 from the germline V gene are SNHLY and FYNNEI. Here the CDR3 DNA reads TGTGCCAGCAGTAAGGATAATCAGCCCCAGCATTTT. It codes for CASSKDNQPQHF. The full variable domain, in which reference TRBV2 and TRBJ1-5 provide the parts outside the CDR3, is EPEVTQTPSHQVTQMGQEVILRCVPISNHLYFYWYRQILGQKVEFLVSFYNNEISEKSEIFDDQFSVERPDGSNFTLKIRSTKLEDSAMYFCASSKDNQPQHFGDGTRLSIL.

The chain carries TRBV9 and TRBJ2-7; 7 bases align to TRBD1. Germline CDR1 and CDR2: SGDLS and YYNGEE. The CDR3 contains 15 residues. The junction had 10 bases not matched to a gene; V was cut back by 3 bases and J by 4 bases. CDR3 residues: CASSAGDRAPYEQYF. CDR3 coding DNA: TGTGCCAGCAGCGCCGGAGACAGGGCACCTTACGAGCAGTACTTC. Together with reference TRBV9 and TRBJ2-7, the CDR3 gives the full variable domain: DSGVTQTPKHLITATGQRVTLRCSPRSGDLSVYWYQQSLDQGLQFLIQYYNGEERAKGNILERFSAQQFPDLHSELNLSSLELGDSALYFCASSAGDRAPYEQYFGPGTRLTVT.

Remarks on this clone: At one end, the junction sequence differs from germline, possibly due to a read error. The rearrangement joins TRBV19 to TRBJ2-1, with D possibly TRBD1 on 5 matching bases. The CDR3 totals 14 residues. CDR1 is LNHDA and CDR2 is SQIVND in the germline V gene (reference sequence). CDR3: CAGRSPTVYNEQFF. The CDR3 DNA follows: TGTGCCGGTAGGAGCCCGACAGTTTACAATGAGCAGTTCTTC.

The chain uses TRBV30 and TRBJ1-5; weak D call: TRBD1 (6 bases). CDR3 length equals 14 residues. Germline V lookup: CDR1 GTSNPN, CDR2 SVGIG (reference sequence). The germline V and J ends were trimmed by 3 bases and 5 bases, with 14 bases remaining between them. The CDR3 protein is CAWSTGMVDQPQHF. DNA of the CDR3: TGTGCCTGGAGCACAGGGATGGTTGATCAGCCCCAGCATTTT.

The CDR3 spells CASSLGGTDTQYF. The CDR3 DNA follows: TGTGCCAGCAGCTTAGGGGGCACAGATACGCAGTATTTT. The chain carries TRBV11-3 and TRBJ2-3, with no clear D. Germline V gene lookup returns CDR1 SGHNT and CDR2 YENEEA. This CDR3 comprises 13 residues. Trimming cost V 1 base and J 1 base, with 3 bases left between them.

This clone showed up just once. The V call is TRBV5-1, the J call TRBJ2-2; 14 nucleotides agree with TRBD2. CDR3 size: 18 residues. The germline V gene encodes CDR1 SGHRS and CDR2 YFSETQ. The J segment lost 5 bases and the V segment lost 4 bases, leaving 10 bases of the junction unmatched. The DNA for the CDR3 is TGCGCCAGCAGCCCCGGACTAGCGGGAGGTCGCGCGACCGGGGAGCTGTTTTTT. Protein: CASSPGLAGGRATGELFF.

V is TRBV10-3 and J is TRBJ2-1; 9 bases align to TRBD1. Trimming took 2 bases from V and 9 from J; bases not matched to a gene: 8. The CDR3 extends over 15 amino acids. Germline CDR1 is ENHRY and CDR2 is SYGVKD. For the CDR3, the DNA is TGTGCCATCAGTGAGACCGGGACAGGGATGGGTGAGCAGTTCTTC. Protein: CAISETGTGMGEQFF.

The rearrangement uses TRBV9 and TRBJ2-2; TRBD2 might be the D (6 bases). Germline CDR1 and CDR2: SGDLS and YYNGEE. The V and J ends lost 0 bases and 0 bases respectively, with 9 bases between them. CDR3 size: 16 residues. CDR3 coding DNA: TGTGCCAGCAGCGTAGCAGGGACTCCGAACACCGGGGAGCTGTTTTTT. Amino acid sequence: CASSVAGTPNTGELFF.